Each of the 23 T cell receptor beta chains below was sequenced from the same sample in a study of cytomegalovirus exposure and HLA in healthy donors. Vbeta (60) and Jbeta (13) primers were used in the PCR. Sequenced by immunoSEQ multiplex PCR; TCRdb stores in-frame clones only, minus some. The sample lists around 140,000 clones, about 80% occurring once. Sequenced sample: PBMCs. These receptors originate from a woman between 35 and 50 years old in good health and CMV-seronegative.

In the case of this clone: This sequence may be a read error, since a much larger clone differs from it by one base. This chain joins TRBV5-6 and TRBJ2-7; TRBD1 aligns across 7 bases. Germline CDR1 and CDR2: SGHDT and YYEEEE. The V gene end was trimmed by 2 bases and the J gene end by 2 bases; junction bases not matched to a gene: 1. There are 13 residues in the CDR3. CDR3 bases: TGTGCCAGCAGCTTCGGACAGGCCTACGAGCAGTACTTC. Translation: CASSFGQAYEQYF.

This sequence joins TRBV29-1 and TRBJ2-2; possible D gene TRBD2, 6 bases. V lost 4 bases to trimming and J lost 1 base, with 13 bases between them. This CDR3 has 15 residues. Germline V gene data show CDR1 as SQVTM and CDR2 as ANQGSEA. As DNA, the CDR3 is TGCAGCGTTGCGAATAGCGGAGTGAACACCGGGGAGCTGTTTTTT. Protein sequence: CSVANSGVNTGELFF.

The CDR3 reads CASSPQDTLLGTQYF. The CDR3 coding sequence is TGTGCCAGCTCACCCCAGGACACTTTACTGGGGACCCAGTACTTC. The V call is TRBV18, the J call TRBJ2-5; tentative D call: TRBD1 (5 bases). Trimming removed 3 bases from V and 7 bases from J, with 18 bases in between. Germline V gene data show CDR1 as KGHSH and CDR2 as LQKENI. The CDR3 spans 15 residues. Full variable domain (remainder filled in from reference TRBV18 and TRBJ2-5): NAGVMQNPRHLVRRRGQEARLRCSPMKGHSHVYWYRQLPEEGLKFMVYLQKENIIDESGMPKERFSAEFPKEGPSILRIQQVVRGDSAAYFCASSPQDTLLGTQYFGPGTRLLVL.

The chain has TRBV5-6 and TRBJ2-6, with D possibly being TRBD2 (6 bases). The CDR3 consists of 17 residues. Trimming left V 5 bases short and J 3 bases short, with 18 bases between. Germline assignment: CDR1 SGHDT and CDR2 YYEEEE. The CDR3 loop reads CASREGLRGDGANVLTF. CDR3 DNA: TGTGCCAGCAGGGAGGGTCTACGAGGCGATGGGGCCAACGTCCTGACTTTC.

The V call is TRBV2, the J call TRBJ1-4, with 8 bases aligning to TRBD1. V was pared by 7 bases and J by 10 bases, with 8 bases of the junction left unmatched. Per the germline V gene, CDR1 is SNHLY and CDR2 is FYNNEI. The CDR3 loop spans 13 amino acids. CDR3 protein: CASIGQGHGKLFF. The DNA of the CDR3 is TGTGCCAGCATCGGACAGGGCCACGGAAAACTGTTTTTT.

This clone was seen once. CDR3 coding DNA: TGTGCCATCAGTCAGTACAGCTCTGGGGCCAACGTCCTGACTTTC. Translated: CAISQYSSGANVLTF. The gene calls are TRBV10-3 and TRBJ2-6; no firm D call. V lost 5 bases and J 0 bases, leaving 8 bases between the germline ends. This CDR3 comprises 15 residues. The germline V gene encodes CDR1 ENHRY and CDR2 SYGVKD.

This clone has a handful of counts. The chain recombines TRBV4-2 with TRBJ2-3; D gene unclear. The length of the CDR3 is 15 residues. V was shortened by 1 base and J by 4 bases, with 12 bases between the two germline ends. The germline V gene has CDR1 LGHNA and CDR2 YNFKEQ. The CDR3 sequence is CASSQAPRGADTQYF. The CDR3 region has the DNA TGTGCCAGCAGCCAAGCTCCCCGAGGCGCAGATACGCAGTATTTT.

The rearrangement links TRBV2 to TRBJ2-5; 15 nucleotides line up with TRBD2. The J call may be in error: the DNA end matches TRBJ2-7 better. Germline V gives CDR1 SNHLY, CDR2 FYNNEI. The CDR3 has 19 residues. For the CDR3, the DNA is TGTGCCAGCACCTGGGCGGGGACCCCGGGACTAGCGGGAGGATACGAGCAGTACTTC. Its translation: CASTWAGTPGLAGGYEQYF.

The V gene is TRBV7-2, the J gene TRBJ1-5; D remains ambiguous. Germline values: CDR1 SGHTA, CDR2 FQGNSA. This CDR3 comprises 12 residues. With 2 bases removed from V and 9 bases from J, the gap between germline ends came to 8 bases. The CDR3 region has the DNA TGTGCCAGCAGCTTAACGGGGAGGCCCCAGCATTTT. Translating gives CASSLTGRPQHF.

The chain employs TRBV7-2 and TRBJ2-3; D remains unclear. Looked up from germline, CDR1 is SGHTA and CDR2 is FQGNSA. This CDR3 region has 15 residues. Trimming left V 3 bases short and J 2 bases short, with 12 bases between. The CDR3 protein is CASSFSVTTTDTQYF. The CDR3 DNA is TGTGCCAGCAGCTTCTCCGTCACTACCACAGATACGCAGTATTTT.

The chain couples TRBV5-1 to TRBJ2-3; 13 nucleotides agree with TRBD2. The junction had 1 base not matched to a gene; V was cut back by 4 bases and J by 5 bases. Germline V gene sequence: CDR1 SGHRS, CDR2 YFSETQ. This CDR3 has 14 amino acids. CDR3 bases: TGCGCCAGCAGCGGACTAGCGGGAGAAGATACGCAGTATTTT. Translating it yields CASSGLAGEDTQYF.

The CDR3 bases are TGTGCCAGCAGTTTATCGGGGGAGGGGTACACTGAAGCTTTCTTT. Translation: CASSLSGEGYTEAFF. This chain uses TRBV27 with TRBJ1-1, with D possibly being TRBD1 (5 bases). The germline CDR1 and CDR2 sequences are MNHEY and SMNVEV (reference sequence). Trimming stripped 0 bases from V and 3 bases from J, with 11 bases between. This CDR3 has 15 residues.

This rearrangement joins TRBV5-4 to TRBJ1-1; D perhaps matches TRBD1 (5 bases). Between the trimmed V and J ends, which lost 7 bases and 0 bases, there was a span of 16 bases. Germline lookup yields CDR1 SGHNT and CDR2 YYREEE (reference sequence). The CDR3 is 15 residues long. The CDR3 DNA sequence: TGTGCCAGCCACAACGGAGGGACCCTGAACACTGAAGCTTTCTTT. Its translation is CASHNGGTLNTEAFF.

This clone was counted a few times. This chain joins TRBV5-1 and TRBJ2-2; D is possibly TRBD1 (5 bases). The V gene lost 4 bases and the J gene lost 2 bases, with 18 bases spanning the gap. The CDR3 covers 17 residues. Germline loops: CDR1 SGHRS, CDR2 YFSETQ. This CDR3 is CASSLSGFLGNTGELFF. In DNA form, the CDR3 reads TGCGCCAGCAGCCTGTCAGGGTTTTTAGGCAACACCGGGGAGCTGTTTTTT.

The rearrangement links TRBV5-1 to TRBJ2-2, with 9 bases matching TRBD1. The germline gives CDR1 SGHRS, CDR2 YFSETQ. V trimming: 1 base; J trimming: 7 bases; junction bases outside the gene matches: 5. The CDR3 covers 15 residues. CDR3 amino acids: CASSLQTGGNGELFF. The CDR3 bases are TGCGCCAGCAGCTTGCAAACAGGGGGCAACGGGGAGCTGTTTTTT.

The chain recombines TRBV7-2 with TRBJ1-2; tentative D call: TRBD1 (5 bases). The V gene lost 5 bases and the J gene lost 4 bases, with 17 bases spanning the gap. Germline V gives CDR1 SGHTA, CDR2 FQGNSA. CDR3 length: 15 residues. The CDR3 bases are TGTGCCAGCAGCGGCGGGAATATTGGGGGCTATGGCTACACCTTC. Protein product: CASSGGNIGGYGYTF. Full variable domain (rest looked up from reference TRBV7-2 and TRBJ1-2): GAGVSQSPSNKVTEKGKDVELRCDPISGHTALYWYRQSLGQGLEFLIYFQGNSAPDKSGLPSDRFSAERTGGSVSTLTIQRTQQEDSAVYLCASSGGNIGGYGYTFGSGTRLTVV.

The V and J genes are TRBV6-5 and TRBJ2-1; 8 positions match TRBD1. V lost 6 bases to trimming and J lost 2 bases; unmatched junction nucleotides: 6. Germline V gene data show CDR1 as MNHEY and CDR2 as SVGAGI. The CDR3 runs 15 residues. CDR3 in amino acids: CASRLTGATYNEQFF. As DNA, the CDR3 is TGTGCCAGCAGGCTGACAGGGGCAACCTACAATGAGCAGTTCTTC.

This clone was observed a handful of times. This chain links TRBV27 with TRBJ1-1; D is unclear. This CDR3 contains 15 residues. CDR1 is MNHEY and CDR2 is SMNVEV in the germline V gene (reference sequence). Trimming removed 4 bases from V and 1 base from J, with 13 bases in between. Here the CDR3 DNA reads TGTGCCAGCAGTTCCCCCTTTCTTAAGAACACTGAAGCTTTCTTT. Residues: CASSSPFLKNTEAFF.

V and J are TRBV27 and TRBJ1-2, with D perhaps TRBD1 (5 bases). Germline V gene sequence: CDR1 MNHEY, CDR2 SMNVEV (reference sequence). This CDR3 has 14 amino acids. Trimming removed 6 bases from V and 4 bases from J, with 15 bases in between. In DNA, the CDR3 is TGTGCCAGCAGCCCTCCCCGACAGCTCTATGGCTACACCTTC. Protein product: CASSPPRQLYGYTF.

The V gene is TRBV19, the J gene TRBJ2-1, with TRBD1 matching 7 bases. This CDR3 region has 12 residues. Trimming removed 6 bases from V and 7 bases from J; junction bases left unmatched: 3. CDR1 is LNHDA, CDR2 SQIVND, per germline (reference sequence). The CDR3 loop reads CASSKQGNEQFF. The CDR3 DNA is TGTGCCAGTAGCAAACAGGGGAATGAGCAGTTCTTC. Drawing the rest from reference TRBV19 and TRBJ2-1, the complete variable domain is DGGITQSPKYLFRKEGQNVTLSCEQNLNHDAMYWYRQDPGQGLRLIYYSQIVNDFQKGDIAEGYSVSREKKESFPLTVTSAQKNPTAFYLCASSKQGNEQFFGPGTRLTVL.

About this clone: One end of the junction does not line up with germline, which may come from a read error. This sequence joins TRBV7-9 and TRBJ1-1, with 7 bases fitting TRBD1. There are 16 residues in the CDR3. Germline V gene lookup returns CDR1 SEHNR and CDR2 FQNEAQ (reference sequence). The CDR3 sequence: CSSSSPIGTEDTEAFF. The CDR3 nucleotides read TGTTCCAGCAGCTCCCCAATAGGGACAGAAGACACTGAAGCTTTCTTT.

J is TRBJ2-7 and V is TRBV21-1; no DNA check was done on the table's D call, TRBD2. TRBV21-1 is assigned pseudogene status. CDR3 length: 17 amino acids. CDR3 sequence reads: CASSKVAYEASSYEQYF. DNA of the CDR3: TGTGCCAGCAGCAAAGTGGCCTACGAGGCCAGCTCCTACGAGCAGTACTTC.

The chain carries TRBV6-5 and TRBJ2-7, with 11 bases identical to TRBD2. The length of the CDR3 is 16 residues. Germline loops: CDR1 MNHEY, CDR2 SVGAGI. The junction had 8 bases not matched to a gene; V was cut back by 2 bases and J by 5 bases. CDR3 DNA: TGTGCCAGCAGTTACCCAACTAGCGGGAGTTTCCACGAGCAGTACTTC. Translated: CASSYPTSGSFHEQYF.